What follows are 4 T cell receptor beta chains derived from one specimen sequenced in a study of T cells in localized non-small cell lung cancer. Assay used: immunoSEQ multiplex PCR; TCRdb lists only in-frame clones, some missing. The sample lists tens of thousands of clones, roughly 90% occurring once. The sample was peripheral blood mononuclear cells, taken before any cancer treatment. The receptors stem from a woman aged 35 to 70 with stage III lung adenocarcinoma.

The V and J genes are TRBV6-6 and TRBJ2-3; 7 positions match TRBD1. Germline loops: CDR1 MNHNY, CDR2 SVGAGI (reference sequence). After removal of 11 bases from V and 0 bases from J, the junction contained 14 bases not matched to a gene. The CDR3 covers 16 residues. CDR3 nucleotide sequence: TGTGCCGGCACCGGGACAGAGTATACTAGCACAGATACGCAGTATTTT. Translating gives CAGTGTEYTSTDTQYF.

The V and J genes are TRBV18 and TRBJ2-5; D is possibly TRBD1 or TRBD2 (6 bases each). The CDR3 is made up of 14 amino acids. Trimming took 6 bases from V and 4 from J, leaving 15 bases between them. Germline V CDR1 and CDR2: KGHSH, LQKENI. Here the CDR3 reads CASSAVGGPETQYF. The CDR3, as DNA: TGTGCCAGCTCGGCGGTTGGGGGGCCAGAGACCCAGTACTTC.

The chain recombines TRBV15 with TRBJ1-5, with a tentative D call TRBD1 (6 bases). Trimming took 1 base from V and 0 from J, leaving 10 bases between them. In germline, CDR1 is LNHNV, CDR2 YYDKDF (reference sequence). The CDR3 spans 16 residues. CDR3 in amino acids: CATSRGQESSNQPQHF. CDR3 sequence (DNA): TGTGCCACCAGCAGAGGACAGGAGTCTAGCAATCAGCCCCAGCATTTT.

The gene calls are TRBV5-1 and TRBJ2-5, with 7 bases that match TRBD1. CDR3 length equals 16 residues. After removal of 3 bases from V and 1 base from J, the junction contained 9 bases not matched to a gene. Germline V gives CDR1 SGHRS, CDR2 YFSETQ. The CDR3 bases are TGCGCCAGCAGCTACGGATGGACAGGACCCCAAGAGACCCAGTACTTC. Its protein product is CASSYGWTGPQETQYF.